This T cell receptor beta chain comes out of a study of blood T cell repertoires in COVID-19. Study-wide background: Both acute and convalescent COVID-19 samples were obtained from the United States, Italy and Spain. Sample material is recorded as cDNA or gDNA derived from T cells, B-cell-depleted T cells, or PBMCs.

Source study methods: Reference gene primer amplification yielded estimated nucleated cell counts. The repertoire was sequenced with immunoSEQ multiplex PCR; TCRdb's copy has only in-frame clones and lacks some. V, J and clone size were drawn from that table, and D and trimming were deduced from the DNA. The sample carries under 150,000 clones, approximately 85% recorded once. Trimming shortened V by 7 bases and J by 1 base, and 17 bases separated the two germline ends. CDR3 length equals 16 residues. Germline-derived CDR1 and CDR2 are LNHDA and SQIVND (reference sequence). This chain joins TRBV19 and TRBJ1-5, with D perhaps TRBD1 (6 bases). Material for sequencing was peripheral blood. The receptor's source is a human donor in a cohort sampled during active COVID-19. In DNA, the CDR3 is TGTGCCAGTACGGGTCAGGGGCGGGGGAGCAATCAGCCCCAGCATTTT. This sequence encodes CASTGQGRGSNQPQHF.